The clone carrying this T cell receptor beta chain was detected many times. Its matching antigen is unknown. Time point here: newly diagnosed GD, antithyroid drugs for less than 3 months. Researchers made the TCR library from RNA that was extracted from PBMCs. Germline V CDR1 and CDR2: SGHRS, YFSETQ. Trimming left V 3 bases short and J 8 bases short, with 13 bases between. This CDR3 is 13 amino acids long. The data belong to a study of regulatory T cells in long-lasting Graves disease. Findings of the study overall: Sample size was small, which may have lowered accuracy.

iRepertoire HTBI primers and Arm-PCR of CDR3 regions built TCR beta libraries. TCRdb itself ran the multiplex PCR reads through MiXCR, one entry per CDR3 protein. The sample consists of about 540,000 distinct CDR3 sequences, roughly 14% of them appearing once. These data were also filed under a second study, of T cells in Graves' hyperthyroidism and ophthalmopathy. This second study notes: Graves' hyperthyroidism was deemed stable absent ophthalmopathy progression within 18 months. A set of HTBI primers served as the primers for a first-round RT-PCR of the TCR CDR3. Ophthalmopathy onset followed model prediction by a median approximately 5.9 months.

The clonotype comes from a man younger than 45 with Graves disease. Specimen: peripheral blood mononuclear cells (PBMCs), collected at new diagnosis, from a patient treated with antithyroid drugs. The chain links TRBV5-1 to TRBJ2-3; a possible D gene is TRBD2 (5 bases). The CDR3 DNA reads TGCGCCAGCAGCTCAACTGGCGGAGGTACGCAGTATTTT. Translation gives CASSSTGGGTQYF.